This TCR beta chain was sequenced for a study of cytomegalovirus exposure and HLA in healthy donors. For this clone: Antigen unknown.

With 0 bases clipped from V and 7 bases from J, the junction kept 6 bases outside the gene matches. The CDR3 has 16 residues. From germline, CDR1 is LNHNV and CDR2 YYDKDF (reference sequence). Study-wide points: A further, later analysis showed that HLA-associated TCR beta chains (compared with equally common others) were more clonally expanded. Earlier results showed most TCR beta V segments being productive about 87% or about 30% of the time.

The PCR employed 60 Vbeta primers together with 13 Jbeta primers. The protocol was immunoSEQ multiplex PCR, while the TCRdb copy is restricted to in-frame clones and leaves out a portion. The sample consists of some 110,000 clones, around 84% of them appearing once. V and J are TRBV15 and TRBJ2-1, with 10 bases that match TRBD2. The sample consisted of PBMCs. This receptor was identified in a man in his thirties or forties in good health and CMV-seronegative. CDR3 protein: CATSRDPTSGANEQFF. The CDR3 coding sequence is TGTGCCACCAGCAGAGATCCCACTAGCGGGGCTAATGAGCAGTTCTTC.